This T cell receptor beta chain was sequenced during a study of blood T cell repertoires in COVID-19 (dated by TCRdb to about 2020). Describing the broader study: The collaborator samples originated in the United States, Italy and Spain and spanned the acute and convalescent phases of COVID-19. The material from the prospective study consisted of cDNA or gDNA derived from T cells, B-cell-depleted T cells, or PBMCs. The dataset comprised deeply sampled blood TCRbeta repertoires from subjects exposed to, actively infected with, or recovered from COVID-19. The repertoires were released in a freely available public database intended as a resource for research on the immune response to SARS-CoV-2. Samples came from the ongoing ImmuneRACE study (first 160 participants) plus 1,254 subjects from 6 global collaborators. Nearly every sample came with metadata listing a de-identified subject ID, COVID-19 status, age in years and sex. HLA class I and class II types, where available, came from metadata supplied by the sample provider rather than from assay-based typing.

This clone was found a few times. What this receptor recognizes is not known. No base quality information exists; no much larger clone differs at one position. The collaborating institutions used their own protocols to collect whole blood in K2EDTA tubes. Collaborator samples were shipped for TCRbeta analysis as frozen whole blood, isolated PBMCs, or DNA extracted from either sample type. Summary of the overall study and its limitations: The amount of clinical and demographic metadata varied by source and participant and was provided uncurated.

Here V drops 6 bases and J drops 4 bases, and the junction holds 10 bases not matched to any gene. The CDR3 goes from the cysteine to the phenylalanine over 15 residues. Only the CDR3 DNA stays, 45 bases, in frame from base 1. In the germline V gene, CDR1 corresponds to SNHLY and CDR2 to FYNNEI. TCRbeta CDR3 regions were amplified from genomic DNA using the immunoSEQ Assay, a bias-controlled multiplex PCR. In the paper's pipeline: The number of nucleated cells in each sample was estimated by amplification of reference gene primers within the assay. Sequence reads were collapsed and filtered to measure the absolute abundance of every unique TCRbeta CDR3 rearrangement. For each sample, productive Simpson clonality was calculated as the square root of Simpson's diversity index across productive rearrangements. TCRdb stores this immuneACCESS table with in-frame sequences only. Part of the clones is absent; in the studies checked, under half of the shortfall reflects unresolved V genes, and no reason is known for the rest. V, J and clone size were drawn from that table, and D and trimming were deduced from the DNA. A total of 95,000 to 120,000 clones appear in this sample, 75% to 90% of them only once. Approximately 4.4% of the sample rests with the top ten.

The rearrangement combines TRBV2 with TRBJ1-1; TRBD1 matches 8 bases in the middle. What was sequenced was peripheral blood. This TCR came from a woman aged 45-60 years with acute or convalescent COVID-19. CDR3 protein: CASSAGQGYSTEAFF. The DNA is as follows: TGTGCCAGCAGCGCAGGACAGGGTTACAGCACTGAAGCTTTCTTT.